The TCR beta chain described here comes from a study of blood T cells in healthy people across ages. Unmatched junction bases numbered 6, after V lost 0 bases and J lost 1 base. The CDR3 is 17 residues long. CDR1 and CDR2 from the germline V gene are ENHRY and SYGVKD. This clonotype was seen a handful of times. The authors ran a second PCR of about 6 to 11 cycles using a sample-barcoded 5' primer and a J-beta primer mix. TCRdb passed the 5' RACE reads through MiXCR, listing each CDR3 protein once. Here the sample spans nearly 800,000 distinct CDR3 sequences, about 25% being singletons. This sample also appeared in a second study, on T cells of mothers and their children.

This sequence joins TRBV10-3 and TRBJ2-4, with 7 bases that match TRBD2. The origin of this receptor is a boy aged 5-17 years in good health. The sequenced sample consisted of blood. The CDR3 nucleotides read TGTGCCATCAGTGAGTCTAGTACTAGCGTGGCCAAAAACATTCAGTACTTC. It yields the protein CAISESSTSVAKNIQYF.